This TCR beta chain comes out of a study of CD8+ T cells in alopecia areata. Findings and limits, study-wide: Scalp repertoires also include resident alphabeta T cells from normal skin.

Points on this clone: Its specificity is not known.

Treatment specified: oral pan-JAK inhibitor, 5-10 mg twice daily. Following extraction, RNA underwent reverse transcription to cDNA, which served as the sequencing template. Some clones are missing from TCRdb's copy, which holds only in-frame ones; the method was immunoSEQ multiplex PCR. The sample yields 110,000 to 150,000 clones, around 82% seen once. Germline loops: CDR1 MNHEY, CDR2 SVGAGI. There are 15 residues in the CDR3. The trim removed 6 bases at V and 3 bases at J, leaving 7 bases unmatched. The receptor comes from a human donor with alopecia areata. Sequencing used CD8+ T cells sorted from blood, obtained at week 4, from a patient treated with tofacitinib. The V call is TRBV6-5, the J call TRBJ1-2; 10 bases are shared with TRBD1. The CDR3 nucleotides are TGTGCCAGCAGCCCAACCGGGACAGGGGACTATGGCTACACCTTC. This translates into CASSPTGTGDYGYTF.